One sample yielded the 26 T cell receptor beta chains listed below, sequenced in a study of blood T cell repertoires in COVID-19 (dated by TCRdb to about 2020). To prepare the library, the immunoSEQ multiplex PCR assay was applied. The source is immuneACCESS, and TCRdb retained only in-frame sequences with V and J called. Part of the clones is not carried over; for the studies checked, unresolved V genes explain less than half of this, and the remainder is unexplained. For this sample there are 150,000 to 200,000 clones; 75% to 80% appear just once. The top ten hold about 25% of the sample. Material: peripheral blood. The receptors originated from a woman aged 70-85 years with acute or convalescent COVID-19.

The chain combines TRBV7-6 with TRBJ2-1; the D is unclear. This CDR3 comprises 12 residues. Germline loops: CDR1 SGHVS, CDR2 FNYEAQ. V was trimmed by 2 bases and J by 8 bases, leaving 7 bases between them. This CDR3 is CASSLLGDEQFF. DNA for the CDR3: TGTGCCAGCAGCTTATTGGGCGATGAGCAGTTCTTC.

As for this clone: An end of the junction does not agree with germline; a read error may underlie this. This sequence joins TRBV19 and TRBJ2-3; 14 bases are shared with TRBD2. This CDR3 is 18 amino acids long. CDR1 is LNHDA and CDR2 is SQIVND in the germline V gene (reference sequence). The CDR3 is CASNDGTSGGFSTDTQYF. In DNA, the CDR3 is TGTGCCAGTAACGACGGGACTAGCGGGGGATTCAGCACAGATACGCAATATTTT.

This chain connects TRBV7-7 to TRBJ1-1; 7 nucleotides align to TRBD1. Germline V lookup: CDR1 SSHAT, CDR2 FNYEAQ (reference sequence). Unmatched junction bases numbered 6, after V lost 3 bases and J lost 5 bases. The CDR3 covers 14 residues. The CDR3 here is CASSLTTGSTEAFF. CDR3 coding DNA: TGTGCCAGCAGCTTGACGACAGGGTCGACTGAAGCTTTCTTT. Full variable domain (outside the CDR3, taken from reference TRBV7-7 and TRBJ1-1): GAGVSQSPRYKVTKRGQDVTLRCDPISSHATLYWYQQALGQGPEFLTYFNYEAQPDKSGLPSDRFSAERPEGSISTLTIQRTEQRDSAMYRCASSLTTGSTEAFFGQGTRLTVV.

This rearrangement joins TRBV23-1 to TRBJ1-5, with D tentatively TRBD1 (6 bases). TRBV23-1 is treated as an ORF (open reading frame) with a function not yet certain. There are 15 residues in the CDR3. Trimming stripped 7 bases from V and 7 bases from J, with 20 bases between. The CDR3: CASTPARGGSQPQHF. The CDR3 DNA reads as TGCGCCAGCACGCCCGCCAGGGGTGGGTCGCAGCCCCAGCATTTT.

This sequence joins TRBV5-4 and TRBJ1-4, with a tentative D call TRBD1 (5 bases). The CDR3 has 15 residues. CDR1 and CDR2 (germline): SGHNT, YYREEE (reference sequence). V was trimmed by 0 bases and J by 1 base, leaving 7 bases between them. The CDR3 sequence: CASSLVQGTNEKLFF. As DNA, the CDR3 is TGTGCCAGCAGCTTGGTTCAGGGAACTAATGAAAAACTGTTTTTT.

The chain recombines TRBV5-4 with TRBJ1-2; D unclear. CDR3 length equals 14 residues. Germline CDR1 and CDR2: SGHNT and YYREEE (reference sequence). The germline V and J ends were trimmed by 5 bases and 5 bases, with 16 bases remaining between them. The CDR3 DNA reads as TGTGCCAGCAGTTTATCGCAGCGAAATTATGGCTACACCTTC. The encoded protein is CASSLSQRNYGYTF. The full variable domain, in which reference TRBV5-4 and TRBJ1-2 provide the parts outside the CDR3, is ETGVTQSPTHLIKTRGQQVTLRCSSQSGHNTVSWYQQALGQGPQFIFQYYREEENGRGNFPPRFSGLQFPNYSSELNVNALELDDSALYLCASSLSQRNYGYTFGSGTRLTVV.

V gene TRBV18 combines with J gene TRBJ1-1, with TRBD1 as a possible D gene (5 bases). Germline lookup yields CDR1 KGHSH and CDR2 LQKENI. This CDR3 has 13 amino acids. V was shortened by 2 bases and J by 5 bases, with 9 bases between the two germline ends. This CDR3 is CASSPSPGTEAFF. In DNA, the CDR3 is TGTGCCAGCTCACCATCGCCAGGGACTGAAGCTTTCTTT.

J is TRBJ1-6 and V is TRBV7-9; 7 bases are a match to TRBD1. This CDR3 contains 15 residues. V lost 1 base and J lost 7; bases outside the gene matches: 4. Germline V gives CDR1 SEHNR, CDR2 FQNEAQ (reference sequence). The CDR3 DNA sequence: TGTGCCAGCAGCTTAGAGGGACAGAGAAATTCACCCCTCCACTTT. Encoded protein: CASSLEGQRNSPLHF.

The chain combines TRBV5-1 with TRBJ2-3; D remains unclear. Trimming removed 1 base from V and 4 bases from J, with 4 bases in between. This CDR3 region has 12 residues. Per germline, CDR1 SGHRS and CDR2 YFSETQ. CDR3 loop: CASSLRSDTQYF. The CDR3 DNA follows: TGCGCCAGCAGCTTGCGGTCAGATACGCAGTATTTT.

The chain is built from TRBV15 and TRBJ2-7; the D is unclear. Germline lookup yields CDR1 LNHNV and CDR2 YYDKDF (reference sequence). V dropped 1 base and J dropped 4 bases, with 17 bases sitting between them. This CDR3 region has 16 residues. This CDR3 reads CATSRARQARIYEQYF. The CDR3 bases are TGTGCCACCAGCAGAGCGCGTCAGGCACGAATATACGAGCAGTACTTC.

The chain joins TRBV5-1 to TRBJ2-5; maybe TRBD1 (5 bases). The CDR3 spans 15 residues. The germline gives CDR1 SGHRS, CDR2 YFSETQ. The V end was cut by 6 bases, the J end by 1 base, with 16 bases between. The CDR3 nucleotides are TGCGCCAGCAACGCCGGAGTAACAGGCCAAGAGACCCAGTACTTC. It codes for CASNAGVTGQETQYF.

The gene calls are TRBV3-1 (or the pseudogene TRBV3-2) and TRBJ2-5; a possible D gene is TRBD2 (5 bases). The CDR3 contains 14 residues. The V end lost 4 bases, the J end lost 3 bases, and 12 bases lay between the germline ends. From germline, CDR1 is LGHDT and CDR2 YNNKEL (reference sequence). Here the CDR3 reads CASSLHGEKETQYF. CDR3 DNA sequence: TGTGCCAGCAGCCTTCACGGGGAGAAAGAGACCCAGTACTTC.

The chain employs TRBV19 and TRBJ1-2; 7 bases agree with TRBD1. Looked up from germline, CDR1 is LNHDA and CDR2 is SQIVND (reference sequence). V shed 3 bases, J shed 7 bases, and the junction held 17 bases outside the gene matches. This CDR3 region has 17 residues. The CDR3 sequence: CASSIPVGERGLGGYTF. In nucleotides, the CDR3 is TGTGCCAGTAGTATCCCGGTTGGTGAAAGGGGGCTTGGTGGCTACACCTTC.

This clone was found a few times. The rearrangement uses TRBV7-6 and TRBJ2-2, with D unclear. The CDR3 consists of 15 residues. Germline assignment: CDR1 SGHVS and CDR2 FNYEAQ. Trimming pared 4 bases from V and 1 base from J, leaving 10 bases between. CDR3 in DNA: TGTGCCAGCAGCTCCGGTGTTCGGAACACCGGGGAGCTGTTTTTT. Amino acids: CASSSGVRNTGELFF.

The rearrangement links TRBV19 to TRBJ2-5; no firm D call. Per germline, CDR1 LNHDA and CDR2 SQIVND (reference sequence). CDR3 size: 12 residues. Trimming stripped 6 bases from V and 4 bases from J, with 9 bases between. Written as DNA, the CDR3 is TGTGCCAGTAGAGAAACTGGAGAGACCCAGTACTTC. This translates into CASRETGETQYF.

This chain joins TRBV24-1 and TRBJ1-1; 7 positions match TRBD1. V shed 4 bases, J shed 5 bases, and the junction held 6 bases outside the gene matches. The germline V gene has CDR1 KGHDR and CDR2 SFDVKD. CDR3 length: 14 residues. The CDR3 reads CATSEGGMGTEAFF. DNA for the CDR3: TGTGCCACCAGTGAAGGGGGCATGGGGACTGAAGCTTTCTTT.

The chain uses TRBV21-1 and TRBJ2-2; the table's D gene call, TRBD2, was not cross checked with the DNA. TRBV21-1 is termed a pseudogene. There are 14 residues in the CDR3. The CDR3, as DNA: TGTGCCAGCAGCCGTAACTTAAGCACCGGGGAGCTGTTTTTT. It codes for CASSRNLSTGELFF.

This clone was found a few times. The CDR3 bases are TGTGCCAGCAGCCTCGGACAGGCAAATTCACCCCTCCACTTT. Amino acid sequence: CASSLGQANSPLHF. The rearrangement links TRBV3-1 (or the pseudogene TRBV3-2) to TRBJ1-6; 7 bases map to TRBD1. CDR1 is LGHDT and CDR2 is YNNKEL in the germline V gene (reference sequence). Trimming took 4 bases from V and 7 from J; bases not matched to a gene: 4. The CDR3 length is 14 residues.

The CDR3 spells CAWVWRAGYTF. DNA of the CDR3: TGTGCCTGGGTCTGGAGGGCAGGCTACACCTTC. The rearrangement uses TRBV30 and TRBJ1-2; no clear D. V lost 5 bases and J 8 bases, leaving 12 bases between the germline ends. Germline V gives CDR1 GTSNPN, CDR2 SVGIG (reference sequence). The CDR3 has 11 residues.

This chain uses TRBV11-3 with TRBJ2-2, with D uncertain. Per the germline V gene, CDR1 is SGHNT and CDR2 is YENEEA. The CDR3 runs 13 residues. Trimming left V 1 base short and J 7 bases short, with 7 bases between. CDR3 in DNA: TGTGCCAGCAGCTTAGGGCTTGTCGGGGAGCTGTTTTTT. It translates to CASSLGLVGELFF.

The gene calls are TRBV14 and TRBJ2-1; 8 bases agree with TRBD2. The CDR3 has 17 residues. V dropped 1 base and J dropped 9; count of bases not matched to a gene: 14. From germline, CDR1 is SGHDN and CDR2 FVKESK. Written as DNA, the CDR3 is TGTGCCAGCAGCCAAGGAGAGGGCGGGAGGCCGGTGGGTGAGCAGTTCTTC. This gives the protein CASSQGEGGRPVGEQFF.

This chain links TRBV4-2 with TRBJ2-1; TRBD2 agrees at 9 bases. CDR3 length equals 15 residues. V lost 3 bases to trimming and J lost 4 bases; unmatched junction nucleotides: 4. Germline CDR1 is LGHNA and CDR2 is YNFKEQ. The CDR3 nucleotides read TGTGCCAGCAGCCACTTAGCGGGAGAGTACAATGAGCAGTTCTTC. It codes for CASSHLAGEYNEQFF.

The chain links TRBV5-4 to TRBJ2-3; D is ambiguous. Germline V gene data show CDR1 as SGHNT and CDR2 as YYREEE (reference sequence). The V end lost 5 bases, the J end lost 4 bases, and 11 bases lay between the germline ends. The CDR3 has 13 residues. CDR3 coding DNA: TGTGCCAGCAGTCGTGACTTCTCAGATACGCAGTATTTT. Translated: CASSRDFSDTQYF. Complete variable domain (other parts from reference TRBV5-4 and TRBJ2-3): ETGVTQSPTHLIKTRGQQVTLRCSSQSGHNTVSWYQQALGQGPQFIFQYYREEENGRGNFPPRFSGLQFPNYSSELNVNALELDDSALYLCASSRDFSDTQYFGPGTRLTVL.

This clone was found a few times. This chain connects TRBV5-4 to TRBJ2-1, with TRBD2 identical over 10 bases. The CDR3 extends over 16 amino acids. Germline-derived CDR1 and CDR2 are SGHNT and YYREEE (reference sequence). After removal of 3 bases from V and 4 bases from J, the junction contained 7 bases not matched to a gene. CDR3 sequence reads: CASSSPRLAGYNEQFF. The CDR3 DNA is TGTGCCAGCAGCTCGCCCCGACTAGCGGGTTACAATGAGCAGTTCTTC.

The CDR3 DNA sequence: TGTGCCAGCAGCTTAGGGCGGTACACCGGGGAGCTGTTTTTT. It yields the protein CASSLGRYTGELFF. J is TRBJ2-2 and V is TRBV7-2, with D unclear. The CDR3 is 14 amino acids. Trimming removed 1 base from V and 3 bases from J, with 6 bases in between. Germline CDR1 reads SGHTA; CDR2 reads FQGNSA.

The chain carries TRBV6-5 and TRBJ2-3, with 7 bases that match TRBD1. The CDR3 spans 14 residues. Trimming cost V 6 bases and J 0 bases; bases outside gene matches: 3. The germline CDR1 and CDR2 sequences are MNHEY and SVGAGI. The CDR3 nucleotides read TGTGCCAGCAGCATGACAGGGAGCACAGATACGCAGTATTTT. Its translation is CASSMTGSTDTQYF.